The clone carrying this TCR beta chain was observed many times. Its antigen is as yet unknown. Orbital computed tomography, thyroid ultrasound, serum thyroxine and TRAb, and clinical symptoms together informed the diagnoses. Using RNA transcripts as the source, TCR beta CDR3 regions were amplified. Primed by the HTBI set, a first-round RT-PCR was run on the TCR CDR3. TCRdb redid the calling of the multiplex PCR reads with MiXCR, one entry per CDR3 protein. The data hold 550,000 to 700,000 distinct CDR3 sequences, with 40% to 55% observed a single time. The sample comes from a study of T cells in Graves' hyperthyroidism and ophthalmopathy. Study conclusions and caveats: The blood repertoire included most of the expanded thyroid clonotypes above 0.001. Ophthalmopathy could be told apart from stable hyperthyroidism with a 13 V-J model. Ophthalmopathy, as predicted by the model, came a median about seven months after the prediction.

There are 13 residues in the CDR3. Losses at the gene ends were 7 bases for V and 3 bases for J; bases not matched to a gene: 3. Germline V gives CDR1 DFQATT, CDR2 SNEGSKA (reference sequence). This receptor was taken from an adult woman with Graves' disease, either hyperthyroidism or ophthalmopathy (not recorded which). Sample: peripheral blood or thyroid tissue (not recorded which). V gene TRBV20-1 combines with J gene TRBJ2-2; TRBD2 matches at 9 bases. The CDR3 is CSGGRAYTGELFF. CDR3 DNA sequence: TGCAGTGGCGGGAGGGCGTACACCGGGGAGCTGTTTTTT.